This T cell receptor (beta chain) was recorded in a study of blood T cell repertoires in COVID-19. Study details: T cells, B-cell-depleted T cells, or PBMCs provided the cDNA or gDNA that served as material.

CDR1 is ENHRY and CDR2 is SYGVKD in the germline V gene. The CDR3 runs 13 residues. Assay: immunoSEQ multiplex PCR; the TCRdb copy retains only in-frame clones and omits some. The data show around 150,000 clones, 65% to 85% seen once. The chain carries TRBV10-3 and TRBJ2-3; 7 bases fit TRBD2. This receptor was taken from a woman in her fifties or sixties who had recovered from COVID-19. Sequencing was carried out using PBMCs or T cells enriched from blood (not recorded which). The DNA of the CDR3 is TGTGCAGGGAGGGGCGGGATTACAGATACGCAGTATTTT. Amino acid sequence: CAGRGGITDTQYF.